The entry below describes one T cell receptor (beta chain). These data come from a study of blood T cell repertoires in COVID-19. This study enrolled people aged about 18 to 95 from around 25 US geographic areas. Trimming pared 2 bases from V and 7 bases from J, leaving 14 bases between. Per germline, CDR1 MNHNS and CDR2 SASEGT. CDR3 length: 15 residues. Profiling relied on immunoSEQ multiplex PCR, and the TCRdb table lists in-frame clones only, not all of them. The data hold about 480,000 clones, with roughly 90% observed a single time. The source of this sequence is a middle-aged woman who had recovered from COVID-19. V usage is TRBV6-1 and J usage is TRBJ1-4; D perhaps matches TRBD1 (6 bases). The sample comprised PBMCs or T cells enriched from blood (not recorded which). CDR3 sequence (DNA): TGTGCCAGCAGTGAAACAGGGTATCGACTTGAAAAACTGTTTTTT. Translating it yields CASSETGYRLEKLFF.